This T cell receptor (beta chain) derives from a study of blood T cell repertoires in COVID-19. About the study: COVID-19 samples collected from the United States, Italy and Spain covered acute and convalescent phases. T cells, B-cell-depleted T cells, or PBMCs provided the cDNA or gDNA that served as material.

Per germline, CDR1 SQVTM and CDR2 ANQGSEA. V trimming: 2 bases; J trimming: 4 bases; junction bases outside the gene matches: 7. The CDR3 is 15 amino acids. Methods used by the authors: How many nucleated cells were present was estimated from reference gene primer amplification. The assay was immunoSEQ multiplex PCR, and TCRdb's table has in-frame clones only and misses some. Clonal size and the V and J genes are those of that table, whereas D and trimming came from the DNA. The sample lists roughly 150,000 clones; around 88% were seen once. The genes are TRBV29-1 and TRBJ1-2; 10 bases match TRBD1. Sequences were obtained from peripheral blood. This sequence originates from a human donor in a cohort sampled during active COVID-19. In DNA, the CDR3 is TGCAGCGTTGAACGTTCGGGACAGGGGACCTATGGCTACACCTTC. Translating it yields CSVERSGQGTYGYTF. Full variable domain (outside the CDR3, taken from reference TRBV29-1 and TRBJ1-2): SAVISQKPSRDICQRGTSLTIQCQVDSQVTMMFWYRQQPGQSLTLIATANQGSEATYESGFVIDKFPISRPNLTFSTLTVSNMSPEDSSIYLCSVERSGQGTYGYTFGSGTRLTVV.